These 4 T cell receptor beta chains were sequenced from one sample in a study of blood T cell repertoires in COVID-19. Generated by immunoSEQ multiplex PCR, the TCRdb table keeps only in-frame clones and is missing some. The sample includes 300,000 to 500,000 clones, 88% of them seen just once. The sample taken for sequencing was PBMCs or T cells enriched from blood (not recorded which). The receptors shown here come from a woman in her twenties or thirties with acute COVID-19.

The chain combines TRBV4-1 with TRBJ1-5; D not certain. CDR3 length: 17 amino acids. Trimming cost V 0 bases and J 3 bases, with 15 bases left between them. From germline, CDR1 is MGHRA and CDR2 YSYEKL. Here the CDR3 reads CASSQDFRPGINQPQHF. The DNA of the CDR3 is TGCGCCAGCAGCCAAGACTTTAGACCCGGGATCAATCAGCCCCAGCATTTT.

The CDR3 sequence: CATSRVPGHEAFF. The CDR3 region has the DNA TGTGCCACCAGCAGAGTTCCAGGCCATGAAGCTTTCTTT. This chain connects TRBV15 to TRBJ1-1; no definite D call. V was shortened by 1 base and J by 7 bases, with 10 bases between the two germline ends. The germline gives CDR1 LNHNV, CDR2 YYDKDF (reference sequence). This CDR3 has 13 residues.

J is TRBJ2-3 and V is TRBV4-2, with 16 nucleotides matching TRBD2. CDR1 and CDR2 (germline): LGHNA, YNFKEQ. Trimming at V came to 2 bases and at J to 4 bases, leaving 6 bases not matched to a gene. CDR3 length equals 18 residues. CDR3 nucleotides: TGTGCCAGCAGCCAAAACCCTGGGACTAGCGGGGGGGCAGATACGCAGTATTTT. This encodes CASSQNPGTSGGADTQYF.

The chain has TRBV5-6 and TRBJ2-3, with 7 bases aligning to TRBD2. CDR3 length equals 16 residues. The germline V gene has CDR1 SGHDT and CDR2 YYEEEE. Unmatched junction bases numbered 12, after V lost 2 bases and J lost 6 bases. DNA of the CDR3: TGTGCCAGCAGCTTAGTAGGACTAGGGCGGTCGGATACGCAGTATTTT. Translating gives CASSLVGLGRSDTQYF. The whole variable domain, filled in from reference TRBV5-6 and TRBJ2-3, reads DAGVTQSPTHLIKTRGQQVTLRCSPKSGHDTVSWYQQALGQGPQFIFQYYEEEERQRGNFPDRFSGHQFPNYSSELNVNALLLGDSALYLCASSLVGLGRSDTQYFGPGTRLTVL.